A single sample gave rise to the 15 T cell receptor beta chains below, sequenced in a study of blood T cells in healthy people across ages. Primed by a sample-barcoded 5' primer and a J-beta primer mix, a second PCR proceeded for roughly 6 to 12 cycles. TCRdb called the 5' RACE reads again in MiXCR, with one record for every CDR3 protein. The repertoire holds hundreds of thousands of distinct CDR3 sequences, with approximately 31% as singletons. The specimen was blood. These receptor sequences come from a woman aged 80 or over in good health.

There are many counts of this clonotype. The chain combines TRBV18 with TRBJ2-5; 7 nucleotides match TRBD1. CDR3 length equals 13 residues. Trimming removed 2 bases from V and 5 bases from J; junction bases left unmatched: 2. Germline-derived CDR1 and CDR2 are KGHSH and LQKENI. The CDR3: CASSPSRGETQYF. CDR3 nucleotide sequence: TGTGCCAGCTCACCATCCAGGGGGGAGACCCAGTACTTC. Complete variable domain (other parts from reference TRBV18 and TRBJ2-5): NAGVMQNPRHLVRRRGQEARLRCSPMKGHSHVYWYRQLPEEGLKFMVYLQKENIIDESGMPKERFSAEFPKEGPSILRIQQVVRGDSAAYFCASSPSRGETQYFGPGTRLLVL.

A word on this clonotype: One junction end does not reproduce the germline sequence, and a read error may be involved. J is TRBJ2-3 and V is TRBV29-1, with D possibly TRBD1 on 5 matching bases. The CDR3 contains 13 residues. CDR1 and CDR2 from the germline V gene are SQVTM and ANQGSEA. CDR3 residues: CSIERGGTDTQYF. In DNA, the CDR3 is TGCAGCATTGAAAGGGGCGGCACAGACACGCAGTATTTT.

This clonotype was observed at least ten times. CDR3 in amino acids: CASNDLGGFYEQYF. The DNA of the CDR3 is TGTGCCAGCAACGACCTTGGAGGGTTCTACGAGCAGTACTTC. The J gene is TRBJ2-7, the V gene TRBV6-2 or TRBV6-3, with a possible D match to TRBD2 (6 bases). Germline CDR1 and CDR2: MNHEY and SVGEGT. This CDR3 comprises 14 residues. The V end lost 7 bases, the J end lost 3 bases, and 16 bases lay between the germline ends.

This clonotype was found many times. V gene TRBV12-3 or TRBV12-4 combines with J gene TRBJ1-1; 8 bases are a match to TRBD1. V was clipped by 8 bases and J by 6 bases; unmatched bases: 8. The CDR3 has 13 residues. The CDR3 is CASSTGGGSEAFF. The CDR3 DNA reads TGTGCCAGCTCTACAGGGGGGGGATCTGAAGCTTTCTTT.

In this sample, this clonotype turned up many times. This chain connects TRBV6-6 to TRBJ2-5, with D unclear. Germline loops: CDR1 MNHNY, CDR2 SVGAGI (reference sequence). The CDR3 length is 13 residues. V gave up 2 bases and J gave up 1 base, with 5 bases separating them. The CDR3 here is CASSYQIQETQYF. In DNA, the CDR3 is TGTGCCAGCAGTTACCAGATCCAAGAGACCCAGTACTTC.

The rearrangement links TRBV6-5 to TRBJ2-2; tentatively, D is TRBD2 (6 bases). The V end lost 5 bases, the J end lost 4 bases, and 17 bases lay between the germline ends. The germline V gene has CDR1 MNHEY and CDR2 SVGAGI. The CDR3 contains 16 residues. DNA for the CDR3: TGTGCCAGCAGTAGAGGGGCAGGGACTGCCACCGGGGAGCTGTTTTTT. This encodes CASSRGAGTATGELFF.

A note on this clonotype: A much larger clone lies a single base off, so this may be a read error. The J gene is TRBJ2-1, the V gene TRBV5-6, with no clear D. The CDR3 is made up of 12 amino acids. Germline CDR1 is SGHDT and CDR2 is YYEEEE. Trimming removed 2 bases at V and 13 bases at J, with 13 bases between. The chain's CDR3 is CASSFARVPQFF. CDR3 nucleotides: TGTGCCAGCAGCTTTGCTAGAGTGCCCCAGTTCTTC.

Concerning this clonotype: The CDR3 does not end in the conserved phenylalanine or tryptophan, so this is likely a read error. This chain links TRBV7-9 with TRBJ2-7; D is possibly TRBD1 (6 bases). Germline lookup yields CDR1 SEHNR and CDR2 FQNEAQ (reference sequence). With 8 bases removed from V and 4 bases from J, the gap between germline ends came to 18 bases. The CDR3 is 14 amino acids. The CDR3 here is CASGSEQRGYEQYL. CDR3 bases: TGTGCCAGCGGCTCGGAGCAGAGGGGGTACGAGCAGTACTTA.

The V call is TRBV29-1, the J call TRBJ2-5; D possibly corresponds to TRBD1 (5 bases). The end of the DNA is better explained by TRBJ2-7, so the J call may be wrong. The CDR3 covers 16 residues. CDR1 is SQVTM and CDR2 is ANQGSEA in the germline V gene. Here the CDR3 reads CSVEDRQTMVGYEQYF. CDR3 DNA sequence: TGCAGCGTTGAAGATCGACAGACAATGGTCGGGTACGAGCAGTACTTC.

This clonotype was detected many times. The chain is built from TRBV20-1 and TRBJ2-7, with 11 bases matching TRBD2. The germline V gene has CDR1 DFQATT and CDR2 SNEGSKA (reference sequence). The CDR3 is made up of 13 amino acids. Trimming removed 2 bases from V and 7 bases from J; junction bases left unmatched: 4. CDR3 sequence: CSARTSGGGEQYF. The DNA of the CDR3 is TGCAGTGCTAGAACTAGCGGGGGCGGTGAGCAGTACTTC.

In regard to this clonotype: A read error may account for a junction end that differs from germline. The CDR3 DNA follows: TGTGCCTGTAGTATCCAGGGGACCTACGAGCAGTACTTC. Translation: CACSIQGTYEQYF. The chain carries TRBV19 and TRBJ2-7, with a weak D call TRBD1 (6 bases). The CDR3 consists of 13 residues. In germline, CDR1 is LNHDA, CDR2 SQIVND (reference sequence).

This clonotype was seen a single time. CDR3 protein: CASSETSGGPDTQYF. CDR3 nucleotide sequence: TGTGCCAGCAGTGAAACTAGCGGGGGACCAGATACGCAGTATTTT. V and J are TRBV6-1 and TRBJ2-3; 11 nucleotides match TRBD2. The CDR3 is 15 amino acids. Looked up from germline, CDR1 is MNHNS and CDR2 is SASEGT. With V trimmed by 2 bases and J by 4 bases, 2 bases remained unmatched.

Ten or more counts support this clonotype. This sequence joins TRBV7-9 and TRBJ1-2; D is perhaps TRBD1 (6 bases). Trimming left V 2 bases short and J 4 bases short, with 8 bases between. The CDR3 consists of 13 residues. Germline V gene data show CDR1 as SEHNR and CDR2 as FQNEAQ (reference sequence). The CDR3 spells CASSLTGFYGYTF. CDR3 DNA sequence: TGTGCCAGCAGCTTAACAGGGTTCTATGGCTACACCTTC.

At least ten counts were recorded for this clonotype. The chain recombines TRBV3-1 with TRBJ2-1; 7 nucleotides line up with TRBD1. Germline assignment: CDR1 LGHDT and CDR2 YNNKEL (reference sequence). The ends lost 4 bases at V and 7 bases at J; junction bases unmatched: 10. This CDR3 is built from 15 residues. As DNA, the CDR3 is TGTGCCAGCAGCCCCCGACAGGGTATGAGGAATGAGCAGTTCTTC. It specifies CASSPRQGMRNEQFF.

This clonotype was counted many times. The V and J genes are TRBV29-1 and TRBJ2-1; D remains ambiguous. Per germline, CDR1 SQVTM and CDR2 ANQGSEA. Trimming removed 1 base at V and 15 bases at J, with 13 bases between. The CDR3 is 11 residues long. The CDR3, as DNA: TGCAGCGTTGAAGCGGCACAGAGGCGGTTCTTC. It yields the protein CSVEAAQRRFF.